These T cell receptor beta chains were read from a single sample in a study of blood T cell repertoires in COVID-19. Assay used: immunoSEQ multiplex PCR; TCRdb lists only in-frame clones, some missing. The sample contains around 200,000 clones, more than 65% of which appear only once. The sample consisted of peripheral blood. These receptors came from a middle-aged man with active or convalescent COVID-19. CDR3s include the opening cysteine and the closing phenylalanine or tryptophan. A D gene is named only where the DNA matches it firmly. Size is omitted from some rows. Given values are once, few, many or a class for expanded clones.

d_call j_call clone_size v_call cdr3_aa cdr3_nt
TRBD1 TRBJ1-5 NA TRBV6-5 CASRTGNQPQHF TGTGCCAGTCGGACAGGGAACCAGCCCCAGCATTTT
NA TRBJ2-1 NA TRBV25-1 CASGTFGSYNEQFF TGTGCCAGCGGTACATTCGGGTCCTACAATGAGCAGTTCTTC
NA TRBJ1-4 NA TRBV4-1 CASSLLAGPNEKLFF TGCGCCAGCAGCCTCCTGGCAGGCCCTAATGAAAAACTGTTTTTT
TRBD2 TRBJ2-7 NA TRBV7-2 CASSSSGGWDEQYF TGTGCCAGCAGCTCTAGCGGGGGGTGGGACGAGCAGTACTTC
NA TRBJ2-5 NA TRBV7-9 CASSEGGETQYF TGTGCCAGCAGCGAAGGCGGGGAGACCCAGTACTTC
NA TRBJ1-4 NA TRBV5-1 CASSPGGRGANEKLFF TGCGCCAGCAGCCCAGGAGGCAGAGGAGCTAATGAAAAACTGTTTTTT
NA TRBJ1-6 few TRBV3-1/TRBV3-2 CASSHPHGPLHF TGTGCCAGCAGCCACCCCCATGGCCCCCTCCACTTT
NA TRBJ2-7 NA TRBV19 CASSTQVTVGEQYF TGTGCCAGTAGTACACAGGTTACCGTCGGCGAGCAGTACTTC
NA TRBJ1-6 NA TRBV14 CASSQGQGYSPLHF TGTGCCAGCAGCCAAGGGCAGGGATATTCACCCCTCCACTTT
TRBD1 TRBJ2-3 NA TRBV28 CASSFIGGQKATDTQYF TGTGCCAGCAGTTTCATTGGGGGACAGAAAGCCACAGATACGCAGTATTTT
TRBD2 TRBJ2-5 NA TRBV7-3 CAGGGLETQYF TGTGCCGGCGGGGGATTGGAGACCCAGTACTTC
NA TRBJ1-5 NA TRBV7-2 CASSAWARAGGNQPQHF TGTGCCAGCAGCGCCTGGGCGCGGGCGGGAGGCAATCAGCCCCAGCATTTT
NA TRBJ1-6 NA TRBV19 CASTGAGRNSPLHF TGTGCCAGTACCGGGGCAGGGAGGAATTCACCCCTCCACTTT
TRBD1 TRBJ1-6 NA TRBV19 CASSPGTEQSPLHF TGTGCCAGTAGCCCGGGGACAGAACAATCACCCCTCCACTTT
NA TRBJ2-1 NA TRBV28 CASREGRASSYNEQFF TGTGCCAGCAGGGAGGGCAGGGCGAGTTCCTACAATGAGCAGTTCTTC
TRBD1 TRBJ2-4 NA TRBV29-1 CSVEGKGAGDIQYF TGCAGCGTTGAAGGGAAGGGGGCTGGAGACATTCAGTACTTC
NA TRBJ1-1 NA TRBV2 CASSWGVNTEAFF TGTGCCAGCAGTTGGGGGGTGAACACTGAAGCTTTCTTT
TRBD1 TRBJ1-1 few TRBV5-1 CASSLKYDSKGAMNTEAFF TGCGCCAGCAGCCTTAAATACGACTCAAAGGGGGCAATGAACACTGAAGCTTTCTTT
TRBD1 TRBJ2-5 NA TRBV5-1 CASSPLGQLGETQYF TGCGCCAGCAGCCCCCTGGGACAGCTGGGTGAGACCCAGTACTTC
NA TRBJ2-5 NA TRBV5-4 CASSSVGGETQYF TGTGCCAGCAGCTCAGTGGGGGGAGAGACCCAGTACTTC
NA TRBJ2-1 NA TRBV5-8 CASSFYDTSYNEQFF TGTGCCAGCAGCTTCTACGACACCTCCTACAATGAGCAGTTCTTC
TRBD2 TRBJ2-3 once TRBV7-2 CASSPSGGGTDTQYF TGTGCCAGCAGCCCGAGCGGGGGGGGCACAGATACGCAGTATTTT
TRBD1 TRBJ2-2 NA TRBV6-5 CASSRDREGTGELFF TGTGCCAGCAGTAGGGACAGGGAGGGCACCGGGGAGCTGTTTTTT
TRBD2 TRBJ2-7 once TRBV11-2 CASSPIGGGSEQYF TGTGCCAGCAGCCCCATCGGGGGAGGGAGCGAGCAGTACTTC
NA TRBJ2-7 NA TRBV3-1/TRBV3-2 CASSQPPGEQYF TGTGCCAGCAGCCAACCTCCGGGGGAGCAGTACTTC
TRBD1 TRBJ1-4 few TRBV19 CASSNRPGQGSTNEKLFF TGTGCCAGTAGTAATAGACCGGGACAGGGGTCAACTAATGAAAAACTGTTTTTT
NA TRBJ1-6 NA TRBV4-1 CASSQTSGSGYSPLHF TGCGCCAGCAGCCAAACCAGTGGAAGCGGGTATTCACCCCTCCACTTT
NA TRBJ2-2 NA TRBV7-9 CASSRSSTGELFF TGTGCCAGCAGCCGGTCCTCCACCGGGGAGCTGTTTTTT
TRBD1 TRBJ2-1 NA TRBV7-8 CASSSTGQKDNEQFF TGTGCCAGCAGCTCAACGGGACAGAAAGATAATGAGCAGTTCTTC
NA TRBJ2-7 NA TRBV5-1 CASSLETPPEQYF TGCGCCAGCAGCTTGGAGACACCCCCGGAGCAGTACTTC
TRBD1 TRBJ1-4 NA TRBV11-2 CASSSEGQGGEKLFF TGTGCCAGCAGCTCGGAAGGACAGGGGGGTGAAAAACTGTTTTTT
NA TRBJ2-7 NA TRBV5-1 CASRVTSLGEQYF TGCGCCAGCAGAGTCACTAGCCTGGGCGAGCAGTACTTC
NA TRBJ2-7 NA TRBV6-1 CASSEGQGGTYEQYF TGTGCCAGCAGTGAGGGGCAGGGGGGAACCTACGAGCAGTACTTC
NA TRBJ1-1 NA TRBV3-1/TRBV3-2 CASSYLKTEAFF TGTGCCAGCAGCTATCTTAAAACTGAAGCTTTCTTT
NA TRBJ1-1 once TRBV19 CASKGVVTEAFF TGTGCCAGTAAAGGGGTCGTCACTGAAGCTTTCTTT
TRBD1 TRBJ1-2 NA TRBV7-8 CASSLGQGAFGYTF TGTGCCAGCAGCTTAGGACAGGGGGCCTTTGGCTACACCTTC
TRBD1 TRBJ1-2 NA TRBV6-5 CASRTTGGGYGYTF TGTGCCAGCAGGACGACAGGGGGTGGGTATGGCTACACCTTC
TRBD1 TRBJ2-1 NA TRBV11-2 CASSSQLPGQRNEQFF TGTGCCAGCAGCTCTCAATTACCGGGACAGCGAAATGAGCAGTTCTTC
NA TRBJ1-1 NA TRBV5-6 CASSLVRGASTEAFF TGTGCCAGCAGCTTAGTTCGGGGGGCTTCCACTGAAGCTTTCTTT
TRBD1 TRBJ1-2 NA TRBV19 CASSIGQGAADTYGYTF TGTGCCAGTAGTATCGGTCAGGGGGCTGCCGATACTTATGGCTACACCTTC
NA TRBJ2-5 few TRBV19 CASSTTGNQETQYF TGTGCCAGTAGTACGACAGGCAACCAAGAGACCCAGTACTTC
NA TRBJ2-3 NA TRBV3-1/TRBV3-2 CASSQEGRRRADTQYF TGTGCCAGCAGCCAAGAAGGTAGGCGGCGCGCAGATACGCAGTATTTT
TRBD1 TRBJ2-3 few TRBV10-3 CAISPGQSTDTQYF TGTGCCATCAGCCCGGGACAGAGCACAGATACGCAGTATTTT
TRBD2 TRBJ2-7 NA TRBV7-8 CASSDSGGARRTEQYF TGTGCCAGCAGCGACAGCGGGGGGGCCAGGAGAACCGAGCAGTACTTC
TRBD1 TRBJ2-7 NA TRBV19 CASSPTSGTGGNEQYF TGTGCCAGTAGTCCAACGTCCGGGACAGGGGGGAACGAGCAGTACTTC
NA TRBJ2-5 once TRBV10-1 CASRIEGQETQYF TGCGCCAGCAGAATCGAGGGCCAAGAGACCCAGTACTTC
TRBD1 TRBJ2-2 NA TRBV5-1 CASKGAPNTGELFF TGCGCCAGCAAGGGGGCCCCAAACACCGGGGAGCTGTTTTTT
TRBD1 TRBJ1-1 NA TRBV12-3/TRBV12-4 CASSPGQGIITFF TGTGCCAGCAGTCCCGGACAGGGGATAATAACTTTCTTT
TRBD1 TRBJ1-5 many TRBV28 CASSSGQGINQPQHF TGTGCCAGCAGCTCGGGACAGGGAATCAATCAGCCCCAGCATTTT
TRBD2 TRBJ2-1 once TRBV10-3 CAINPGLAGAMEQFF TGTGCCATCAATCCGGGACTAGCGGGGGCGATGGAGCAGTTCTTC
NA TRBJ1-2 NA TRBV19 CASGRGQNYGYTF TGTGCCAGTGGGAGGGGACAAAACTATGGCTACACCTTC